This TCR beta chain was identified during a study of B cell selection in AIRE deficiency. Repertoires were generated with immunoSEQ multiplex PCR, while TCRdb's copy carries only in-frame clones and drops some. The profile shows about 22,000 clones, about 94% of them singletons. With regard to this clone: Its specificity is not known.

The study, taken as a whole, reports: Of some 4,000 shared Treg TCRbeta sequences, approximately 31% were healthy-only, 9.3% patient-only.

There are 11 residues in the CDR3. V was clipped by 0 bases and J by 6 bases, with 2 bases between them. The germline CDR1 and CDR2 sequences are SGHRS and YFSETQ. The regulatory T cell sort gate was CD4+CD25hiCD127low/negative. The source is a human donor with AIRE deficiency. The sequenced sample was Tregs sorted from PBMCs. The chain carries TRBV5-1 and TRBJ2-3; no firm D call. The CDR3, as DNA: TGCGCCAGCAGCTTGGCGGATACGCAGTATTTT. Translated, it gives CASSLADTQYF.